This T cell receptor beta chain was profiled in a study of monozygotic twins with cystic fibrosis. Turning to the study itself: With roughly 16 PCR cycles, barcoded libraries came from about 2.9 micrograms of fragmented DNA.

Profiling relied on immunoSEQ multiplex PCR, and the TCRdb table lists in-frame clones only, not all of them. Of 14,000 or so clones listed, roughly 93% were seen once; the top ten hold about a tenth. Study conclusions and caveats: Age, concordance and disease severity did not associate with shared CDR3 numbers. Low clonality (median roughly 0.01) suggested a mostly naive repertoire. In 13 of 16 pairs, V gene usage was closest to the co-twin's.

For this clone: The antigen is undetermined.

Germline-derived CDR1 and CDR2 are MGHRA and YSYEKL. The CDR3 spans 17 residues. Trimming took 4 bases from V and 5 from J; bases not matched to a gene: 8. Sequencing input: blood. The gene calls are TRBV4-1 and TRBJ2-1; 13 bases are shared with TRBD2. The receptor was isolated from a girl between 2 and 10 years old with cystic fibrosis. CDR3 DNA: TGCGCCAGCAGCCCCCCCCTACTAGCGGGAGGGCACAATGAGCAGTTCTTC. Translated: CASSPPLLAGGHNEQFF.